Listed below are T cell receptor beta chains from one sample, sequenced in a study of CD4 T cells in relation to SARS-CoV-2 and coronaviruses. For these TCRs, the target antigens are not known. TCRdb's table, derived via immunoSEQ multiplex PCR, lists solely in-frame clones and lacks some. The data hold some 22,000 clones, with around 72% observed a single time. Sequencing was performed on CD4+ T cells from PBMCs, cultured in vitro. The receptors were gathered from a human donor in good health. CDR3s leave out the opening cysteine and the closing phenylalanine or tryptophan. The order of the fields is V gene, J gene, CDR3 protein.

v_gene: TRBV11-2; j_gene: TRBJ1-6; CDR3aa: ASSSEGGSNSPLH
v_gene: TRBV7-6; j_gene: TRBJ1-5; CDR3aa: ASSAQVGANQPQH
v_gene: TRBV9; j_gene: TRBJ1-2; CDR3aa: ASSVGQEVVYGYT
v_gene: TRBV9; j_gene: TRBJ2-3; CDR3aa: ASSVGTRGGTDTQY
v_gene: TRBV21-1; j_gene: TRBJ2-3; CDR3aa: ASSKGGGHGPFTTDTQY
v_gene: TRBV19; j_gene: TRBJ2-2; CDR3aa: ASRIDVGGDIGTGELF
v_gene: TRBV6-5; j_gene: TRBJ1-2; CDR3aa: ASSSQTYGYT
v_gene: TRBV14; j_gene: TRBJ2-1; CDR3aa: ASSRGGDEQF
v_gene: TRBV28; j_gene: TRBJ1-5; CDR3aa: ASSAQRDQPQH
v_gene: TRBV7-9; j_gene: TRBJ2-3; CDR3aa: ASSEIRQGGTDTQY
v_gene: TRBV7-6; j_gene: TRBJ2-7; CDR3aa: ASSSWALAGEEEQY
v_gene: TRBV7-9; j_gene: TRBJ2-3; CDR3aa: ASSLNLVADTQY
v_gene: TRBV27; j_gene: TRBJ1-2; CDR3aa: ASSLRGGLRLREKDGYT
v_gene: TRBV10-1; j_gene: TRBJ2-7; CDR3aa: ASSESPGYEQY
v_gene: TRBV2; j_gene: TRBJ1-5; CDR3aa: ASSSGPSPSNQPQH
v_gene: TRBV5-1; j_gene: TRBJ2-7; CDR3aa: ASSFNLDYEQY
v_gene: TRBV19; j_gene: TRBJ1-1; CDR3aa: ASAKEMNTEAF
v_gene: TRBV7-3; j_gene: TRBJ2-7; CDR3aa: ASSLKVRTEQY
v_gene: TRBV5-1; j_gene: TRBJ1-4; CDR3aa: ASSLAPTTNREKLF
v_gene: TRBV10-1; j_gene: TRBJ2-1; CDR3aa: ASSERESYNEQF
v_gene: TRBV11-2; j_gene: TRBJ1-3; CDR3aa: ASSLDGGTLSSGNTIY
v_gene: TRBV9; j_gene: TRBJ1-6; CDR3aa: ASSVTLLSPLH
v_gene: TRBV28; j_gene: TRBJ2-3; CDR3aa: ASSDDPGDTQY
v_gene: TRBV11-3; j_gene: TRBJ2-3; CDR3aa: ASSLVAGSTDTQY
v_gene: TRBV5-1; j_gene: TRBJ1-1; CDR3aa: ASSLSGNMNTEAF
v_gene: TRBV19; j_gene: TRBJ1-5; CDR3aa: ASSIGSGTGGQPQH
v_gene: TRBV3-1/TRBV3-2; j_gene: TRBJ1-3; CDR3aa: ASNREDSSGNTIY
v_gene: TRBV5-1; j_gene: TRBJ2-5; CDR3aa: ASSLAKDRVAETQY
v_gene: TRBV19; j_gene: TRBJ2-1; CDR3aa: ASRFLAGDGGEQF
v_gene: TRBV6-5; j_gene: TRBJ1-1; CDR3aa: ASSYSGKPNTEAF
v_gene: TRBV3-1/TRBV3-2; j_gene: TRBJ1-1; CDR3aa: ASSSRDGNTEAF
v_gene: TRBV21-1; j_gene: TRBJ1-3; CDR3aa: ASSKGKGDSILSGNTIY